These 9 T cell receptor beta chains share one sample of origin, sequenced in a study of beta chain features in type 1 diabetes. Study results and limitations: Shorter TCRB CDR3s, moderately but significantly so, marked every one of the four CD4+ subsets in Type 1 diabetes patients.

Antigens for these TCRs are unknown. TCRB transcripts that were expressed got sequenced, as all of the isolated RNA had been reverse transcribed. TCRdb's table, derived via immunoSEQ multiplex PCR, lists solely in-frame clones and lacks some. In the table there are nearly 700,000 clones, roughly 13% of which are singletons. The material sequenced was naive CD4+ T cells from blood. These receptor sequences come from a man between 18 and 29 years old with type 1 diabetes.

On this clone: The same CDR3 also results from other DNA sequences found in this sample. The gene calls are TRBV4-1 and TRBJ1-3; TRBD1 agrees at 9 bases. Germline CDR1 is MGHRA and CDR2 is YSYEKL. The CDR3 length is 16 residues. The V and J ends lost 2 bases and 0 bases, in that order; junction bases with no gene match: 2. The CDR3 loop is CASSQPGQGSGNTIYF. The CDR3 bases are TGCGCCAGCAGCCAACCGGGACAGGGCTCTGGAAACACCATATATTTT.

The genes are TRBV5-1 and TRBJ2-1; TRBD2 might be the D (5 bases). Trimming shortened V by 2 bases and J by 0 bases, and 9 bases separated the two germline ends. Germline V gene sequence: CDR1 SGHRS, CDR2 YFSETQ. The CDR3 has 15 residues. The CDR3 DNA sequence: TGCGCCAGCAGCTTTAGCGCTAGCTCCTACAATGAGCAGTTCTTC. Translated: CASSFSASSYNEQFF.

This chain connects TRBV6-5 to TRBJ1-4; D unresolved. The CDR3 totals 14 residues. CDR1 MNHEY and CDR2 SVGAGI come from the germline V gene. V gave up 0 bases and J gave up 8 bases, with 10 bases separating them. CDR3 in DNA: TGTGCCAGCAGTTACTCGGGGTTCGGGGAAAAACTGTTTTTT. It encodes CASSYSGFGEKLFF.

With regard to this clone: The sample contains more than one DNA sequence encoding this CDR3. The chain links TRBV28 to TRBJ2-5; D assignment may be TRBD1 or TRBD2 (5 bases each). The CDR3 length is 13 residues. The germline gives CDR1 MDHEN, CDR2 SYDVKM. The V end lost 4 bases, the J end lost 1 base, and 7 bases lay between the germline ends. In nucleotides, the CDR3 is TGTGCCAGCAGTTCCGGGACCCAAGAGACCCAGTACTTC. It yields the protein CASSSGTQETQYF.

The CDR3 reads CASSPGGGPVDEQFF. CDR3 DNA sequence: TGTGCCAGCAGCCCCGGAGGGGGGCCTGTAGATGAGCAGTTCTTC. The chain recombines TRBV7-3 with TRBJ2-1; D may match TRBD1 or TRBD2 (6 bases each). This CDR3 has 15 residues. V was pared by 5 bases and J by 8 bases, with 19 bases between. CDR1 SGHTA and CDR2 FQGTGA come from the germline V gene.

A few counts support this clone. The chain recombines TRBV5-6 with TRBJ1-5; 8 bases map to TRBD1. Germline CDR1 reads SGHDT; CDR2 reads YYEEEE. The CDR3 contains 13 residues. V lost 4 bases, J lost 4 bases, and 1 base stayed unmatched. CDR3 bases: TGTGCCAGCAGCCGGACAGGGAATCAGCCCCAGCATTTT. Translating gives CASSRTGNQPQHF.

This clone was counted a few times. This chain links TRBV7-6 with TRBJ2-7; 8 bases fit TRBD1. Germline V gives CDR1 SGHVS, CDR2 FNYEAQ. This CDR3 has 15 amino acids. J gave up 4 bases and V 3 bases, and 8 bases lay outside the gene matches. The CDR3 sequence: CASSLNNRGWYEQYF. CDR3 coding DNA: TGTGCCAGCAGCTTGAATAACAGGGGGTGGTACGAGCAGTACTTC.

On this clone itself: Other DNA sequences in the same sample also yield this CDR3. The chain combines TRBV18 with TRBJ1-4; D not certain. CDR3 length equals 14 residues. Germline CDR1 KGHSH, CDR2 LQKENI. V lost 3 bases, J lost 7 bases, and 12 bases lay in between. The CDR3 DNA follows: TGTGCCAGCTCACCTCGGGAGGGTAGTGAAAAACTGTTTTTT. Translation gives CASSPREGSEKLFF.

This CDR3 is CASSLSQGRENSPLHF. Written as DNA, the CDR3 is TGCGCCAGCAGCTTAAGCCAGGGGCGAGAGAATTCACCCCTCCACTTT. The V call is TRBV5-1, the J call TRBJ1-6; tentatively, D is TRBD1 (6 bases). The CDR3 totals 16 residues. Trimming removed 2 bases at V and 7 bases at J, with 16 bases between. Germline CDR1 and CDR2: SGHRS and YFSETQ.